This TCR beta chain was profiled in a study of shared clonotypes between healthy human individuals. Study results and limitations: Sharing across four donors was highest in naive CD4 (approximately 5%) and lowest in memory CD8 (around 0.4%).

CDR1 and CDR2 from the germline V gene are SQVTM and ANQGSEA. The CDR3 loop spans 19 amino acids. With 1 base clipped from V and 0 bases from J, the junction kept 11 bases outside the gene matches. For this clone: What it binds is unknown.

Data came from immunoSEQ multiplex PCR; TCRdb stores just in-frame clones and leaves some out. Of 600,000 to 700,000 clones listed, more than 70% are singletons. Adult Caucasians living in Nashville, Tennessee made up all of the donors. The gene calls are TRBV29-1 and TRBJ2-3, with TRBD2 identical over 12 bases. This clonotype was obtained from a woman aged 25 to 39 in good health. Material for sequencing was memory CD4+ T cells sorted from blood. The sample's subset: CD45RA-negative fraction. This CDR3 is CSVEATSGRGRASTDTQYF. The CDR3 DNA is TGCAGCGTTGAAGCGACTAGCGGGAGAGGGCGGGCTAGCACAGATACGCAGTATTTT.